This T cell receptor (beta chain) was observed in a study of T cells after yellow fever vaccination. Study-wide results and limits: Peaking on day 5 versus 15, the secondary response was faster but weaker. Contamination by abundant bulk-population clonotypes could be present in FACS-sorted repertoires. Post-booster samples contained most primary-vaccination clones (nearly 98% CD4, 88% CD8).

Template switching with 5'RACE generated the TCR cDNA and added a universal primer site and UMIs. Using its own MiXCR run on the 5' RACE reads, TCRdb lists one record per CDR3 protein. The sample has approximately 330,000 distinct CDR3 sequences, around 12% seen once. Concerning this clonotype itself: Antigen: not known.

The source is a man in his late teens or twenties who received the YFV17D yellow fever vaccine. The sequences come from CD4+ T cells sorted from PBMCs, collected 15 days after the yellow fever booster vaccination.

In DNA form, the CDR3 reads TGTGCCAGCAGCCACACCGGGTCGGCGGTCGGGGAACGGTCTGGAAACACCATATATTTT. Protein: CASSHTGSAVGERSGNTIYF. V is TRBV5-4 and J is TRBJ1-3; no clear D. The CDR3 is 20 amino acids. V shed 4 bases and J shed 1 base, with 27 bases lying between them. The germline V gene encodes CDR1 SGHNT and CDR2 YYREEE (reference sequence).